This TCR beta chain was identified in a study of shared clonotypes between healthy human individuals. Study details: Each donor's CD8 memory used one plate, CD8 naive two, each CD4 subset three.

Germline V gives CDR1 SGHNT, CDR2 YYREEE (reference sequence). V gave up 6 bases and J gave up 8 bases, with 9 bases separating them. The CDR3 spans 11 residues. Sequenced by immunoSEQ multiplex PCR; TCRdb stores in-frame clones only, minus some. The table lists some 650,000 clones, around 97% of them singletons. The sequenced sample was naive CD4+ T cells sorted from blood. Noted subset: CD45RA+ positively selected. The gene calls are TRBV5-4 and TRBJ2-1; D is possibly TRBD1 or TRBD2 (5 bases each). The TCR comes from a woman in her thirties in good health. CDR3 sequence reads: CASKTADEQFF. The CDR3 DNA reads TGTGCCAGCAAGACAGCGGATGAGCAGTTCTTC.